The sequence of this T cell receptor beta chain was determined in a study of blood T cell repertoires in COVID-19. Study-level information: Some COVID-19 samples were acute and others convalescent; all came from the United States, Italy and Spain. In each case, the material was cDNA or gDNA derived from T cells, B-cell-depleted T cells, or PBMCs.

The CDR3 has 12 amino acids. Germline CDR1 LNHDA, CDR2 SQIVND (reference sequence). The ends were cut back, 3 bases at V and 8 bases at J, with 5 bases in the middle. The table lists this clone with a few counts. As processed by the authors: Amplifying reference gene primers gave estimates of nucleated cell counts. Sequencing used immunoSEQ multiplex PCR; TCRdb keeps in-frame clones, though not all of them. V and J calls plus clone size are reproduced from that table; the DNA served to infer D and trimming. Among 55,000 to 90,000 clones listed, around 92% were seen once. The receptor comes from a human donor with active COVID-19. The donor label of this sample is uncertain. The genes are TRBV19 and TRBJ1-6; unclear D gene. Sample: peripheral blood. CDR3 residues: CASSITDSPLHF. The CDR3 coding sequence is TGTGCCAGTAGTATCACTGATTCACCCCTCCACTTT.